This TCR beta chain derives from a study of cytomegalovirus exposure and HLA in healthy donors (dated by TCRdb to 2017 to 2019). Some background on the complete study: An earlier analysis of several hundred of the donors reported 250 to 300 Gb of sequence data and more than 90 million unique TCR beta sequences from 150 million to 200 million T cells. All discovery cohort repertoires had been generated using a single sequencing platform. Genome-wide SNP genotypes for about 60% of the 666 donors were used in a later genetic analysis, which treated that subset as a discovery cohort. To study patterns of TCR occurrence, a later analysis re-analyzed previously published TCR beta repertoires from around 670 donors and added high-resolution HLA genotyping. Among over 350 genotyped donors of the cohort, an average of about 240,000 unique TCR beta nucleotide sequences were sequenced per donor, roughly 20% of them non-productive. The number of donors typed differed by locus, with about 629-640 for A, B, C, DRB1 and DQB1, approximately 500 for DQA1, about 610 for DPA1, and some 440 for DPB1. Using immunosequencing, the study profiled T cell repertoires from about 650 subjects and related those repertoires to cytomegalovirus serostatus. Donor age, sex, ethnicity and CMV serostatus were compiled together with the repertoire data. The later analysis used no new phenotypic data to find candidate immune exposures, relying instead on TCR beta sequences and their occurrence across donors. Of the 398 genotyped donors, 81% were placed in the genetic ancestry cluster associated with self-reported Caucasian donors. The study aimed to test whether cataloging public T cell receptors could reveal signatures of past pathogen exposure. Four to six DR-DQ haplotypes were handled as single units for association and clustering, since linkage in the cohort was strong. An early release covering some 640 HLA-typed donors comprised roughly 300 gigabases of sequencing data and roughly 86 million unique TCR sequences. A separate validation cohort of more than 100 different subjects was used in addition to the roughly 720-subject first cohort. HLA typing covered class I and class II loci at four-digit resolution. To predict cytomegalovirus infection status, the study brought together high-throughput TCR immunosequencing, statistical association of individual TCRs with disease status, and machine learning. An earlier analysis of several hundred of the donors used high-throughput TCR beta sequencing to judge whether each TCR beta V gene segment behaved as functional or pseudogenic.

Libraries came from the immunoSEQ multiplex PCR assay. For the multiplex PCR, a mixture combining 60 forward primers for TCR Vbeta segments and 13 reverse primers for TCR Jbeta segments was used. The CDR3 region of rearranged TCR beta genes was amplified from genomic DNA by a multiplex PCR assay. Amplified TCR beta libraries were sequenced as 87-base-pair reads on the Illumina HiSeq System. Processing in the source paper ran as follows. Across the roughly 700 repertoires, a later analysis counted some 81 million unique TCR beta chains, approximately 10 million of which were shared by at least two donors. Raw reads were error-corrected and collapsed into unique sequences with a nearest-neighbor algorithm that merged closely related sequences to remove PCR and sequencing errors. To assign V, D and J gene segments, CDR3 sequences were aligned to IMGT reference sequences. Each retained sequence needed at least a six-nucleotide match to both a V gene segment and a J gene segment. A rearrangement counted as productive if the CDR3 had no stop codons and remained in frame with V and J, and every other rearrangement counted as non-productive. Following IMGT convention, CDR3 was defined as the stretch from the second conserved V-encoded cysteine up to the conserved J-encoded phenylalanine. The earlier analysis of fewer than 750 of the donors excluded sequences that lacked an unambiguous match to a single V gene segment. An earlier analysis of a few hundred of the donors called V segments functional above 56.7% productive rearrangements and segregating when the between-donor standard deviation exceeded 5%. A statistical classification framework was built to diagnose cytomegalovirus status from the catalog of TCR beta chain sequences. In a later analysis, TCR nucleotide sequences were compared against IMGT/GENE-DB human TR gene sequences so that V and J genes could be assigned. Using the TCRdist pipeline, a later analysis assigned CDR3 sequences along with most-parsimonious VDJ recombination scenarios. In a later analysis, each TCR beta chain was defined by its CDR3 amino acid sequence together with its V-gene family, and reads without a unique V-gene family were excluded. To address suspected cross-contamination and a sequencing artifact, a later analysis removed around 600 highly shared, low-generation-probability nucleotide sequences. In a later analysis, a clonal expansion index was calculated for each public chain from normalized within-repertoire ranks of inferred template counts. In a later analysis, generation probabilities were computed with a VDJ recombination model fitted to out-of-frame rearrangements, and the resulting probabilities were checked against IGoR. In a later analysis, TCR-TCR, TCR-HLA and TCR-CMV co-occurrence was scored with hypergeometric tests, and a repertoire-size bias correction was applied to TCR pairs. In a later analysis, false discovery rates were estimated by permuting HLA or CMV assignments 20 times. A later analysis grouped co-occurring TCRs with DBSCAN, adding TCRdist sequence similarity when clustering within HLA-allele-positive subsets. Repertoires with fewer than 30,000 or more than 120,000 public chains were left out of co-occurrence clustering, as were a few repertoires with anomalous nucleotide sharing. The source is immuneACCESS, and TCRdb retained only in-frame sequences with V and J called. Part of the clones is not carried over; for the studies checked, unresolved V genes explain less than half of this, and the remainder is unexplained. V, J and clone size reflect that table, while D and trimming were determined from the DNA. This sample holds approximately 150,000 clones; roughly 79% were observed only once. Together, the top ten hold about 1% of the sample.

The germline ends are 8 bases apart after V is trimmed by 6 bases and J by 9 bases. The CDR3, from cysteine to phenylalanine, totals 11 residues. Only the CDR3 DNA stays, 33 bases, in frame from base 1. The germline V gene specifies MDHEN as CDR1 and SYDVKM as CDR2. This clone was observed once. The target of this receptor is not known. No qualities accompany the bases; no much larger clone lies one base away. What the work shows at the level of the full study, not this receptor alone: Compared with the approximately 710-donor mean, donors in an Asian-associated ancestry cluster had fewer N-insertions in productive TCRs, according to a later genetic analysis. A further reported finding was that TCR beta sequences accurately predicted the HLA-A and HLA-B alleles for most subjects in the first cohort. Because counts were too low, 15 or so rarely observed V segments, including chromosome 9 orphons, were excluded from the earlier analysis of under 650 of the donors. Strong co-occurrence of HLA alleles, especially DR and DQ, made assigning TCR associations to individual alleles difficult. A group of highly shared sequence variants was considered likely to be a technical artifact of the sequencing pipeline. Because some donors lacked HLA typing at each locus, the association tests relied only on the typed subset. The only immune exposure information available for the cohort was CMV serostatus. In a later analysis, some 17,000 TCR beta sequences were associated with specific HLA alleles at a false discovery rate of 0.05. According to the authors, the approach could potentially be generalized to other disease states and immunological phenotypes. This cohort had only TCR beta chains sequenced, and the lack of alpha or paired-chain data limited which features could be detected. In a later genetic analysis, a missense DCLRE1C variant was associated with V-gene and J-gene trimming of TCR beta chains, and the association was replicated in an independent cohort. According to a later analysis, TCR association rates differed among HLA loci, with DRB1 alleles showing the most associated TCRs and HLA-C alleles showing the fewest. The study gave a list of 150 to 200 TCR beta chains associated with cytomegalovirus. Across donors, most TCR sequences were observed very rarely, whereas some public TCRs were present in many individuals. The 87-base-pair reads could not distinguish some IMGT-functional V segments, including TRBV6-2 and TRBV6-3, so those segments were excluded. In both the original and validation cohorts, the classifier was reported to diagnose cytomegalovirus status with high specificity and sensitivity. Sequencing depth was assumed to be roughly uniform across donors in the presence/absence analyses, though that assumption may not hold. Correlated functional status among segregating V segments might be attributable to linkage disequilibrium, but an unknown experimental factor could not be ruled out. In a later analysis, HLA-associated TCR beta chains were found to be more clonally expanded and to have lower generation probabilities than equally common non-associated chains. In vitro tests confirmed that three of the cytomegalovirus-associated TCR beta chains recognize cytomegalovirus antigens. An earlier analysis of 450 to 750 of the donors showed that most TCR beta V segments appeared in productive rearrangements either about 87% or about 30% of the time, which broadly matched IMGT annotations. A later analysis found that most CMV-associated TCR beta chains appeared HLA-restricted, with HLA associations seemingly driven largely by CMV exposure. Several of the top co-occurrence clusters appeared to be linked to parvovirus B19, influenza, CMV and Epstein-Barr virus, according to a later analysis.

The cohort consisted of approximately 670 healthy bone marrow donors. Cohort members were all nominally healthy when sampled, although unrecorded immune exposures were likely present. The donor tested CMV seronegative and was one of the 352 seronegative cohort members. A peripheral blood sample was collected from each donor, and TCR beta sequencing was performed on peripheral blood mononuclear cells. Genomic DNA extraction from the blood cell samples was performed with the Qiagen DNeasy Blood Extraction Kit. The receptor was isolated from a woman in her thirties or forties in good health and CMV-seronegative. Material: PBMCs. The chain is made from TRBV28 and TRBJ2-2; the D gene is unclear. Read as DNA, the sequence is TGTGCCAGCAGCCGAGAATGGGAGCTGTTTTTT. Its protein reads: CASSREWELFF.